One and the same sample provided the 5 T cell receptor beta chains below, sequenced in a study of T cells in Graves' hyperthyroidism and ophthalmopathy. RNA transcripts gave rise to amplified TCR beta CDR3 regions. The TCR CDR3 first-round RT-PCR relied on the HTBI primer set. TCRdb called the multiplex PCR reads again in MiXCR, with one record for every CDR3 protein. The sample has around 690,000 distinct CDR3 sequences, around a sixth seen once. The sequencing sample was made of blood. These receptors originate from a man aged 50 or older with Graves' hyperthyroidism.

Many counts were recorded for this clonotype. This sequence joins TRBV28 and TRBJ1-1; D gene uncertain. This CDR3 has 14 residues. Between the trimmed V and J ends, which lost 3 bases and 1 base, there was a span of 9 bases. CDR1 is MDHEN and CDR2 is SYDVKM in the germline V gene. The CDR3 protein is CASSLTEGNTEAFF. The CDR3 bases are TGTGCCAGCAGTTTGACGGAGGGGAACACTGAAGCTTTCTTT. Complete variable domain (other parts from reference TRBV28 and TRBJ1-1): DVKVTQSSRYLVKRTGEKVFLECVQDMDHENMFWYRQDPGLGLRLIYFSYDVKMKEKGDIPEGYSVSREKKERFSLILESASTNQTSMYLCASSLTEGNTEAFFGQGTRLTVV.

This clonotype was counted between two and nine times. The CDR3 coding sequence is TGCGCCAGCAGCCAAGACTACAGGCAGGCGCAGTATTTT. Protein sequence: CASSQDYRQAQYF. The chain joins TRBV4-3 to TRBJ2-3, with D possibly matching TRBD1 (5 bases). This CDR3 contains 13 residues. Trimming stripped 0 bases from V and 10 bases from J, with 11 bases between. Germline values: CDR1 LGHNA, CDR2 YSLEER.

Only a few counts were recorded for this clonotype. The chain links TRBV10-3 to TRBJ2-5; D gene unclear. V lost 4 bases and J lost 0, with 12 bases in between. The germline V gene encodes CDR1 ENHRY and CDR2 SYGVKD. This CDR3 is 15 amino acids long. CDR3 sequence (DNA): TGTGCCATCAGTGGGGCAGGCCCGTACCAAGAGACCCAGTACTTC. Translation gives CAISGAGPYQETQYF.

The chain is built from TRBV28 and TRBJ1-5, with no clear D. Germline CDR1 reads MDHEN; CDR2 reads SYDVKM. This CDR3 region has 15 residues. V was trimmed by 3 bases and J by 2 bases, leaving 11 bases between them. CDR3 protein: CASSFGPWGNQPQHF. The CDR3 nucleotides are TGTGCCAGCAGTTTCGGACCCTGGGGCAATCAGCCCCAGCATTTT.

The sample holds many counts of this clonotype. J is TRBJ2-3 and V is TRBV11-2; D is uncertain. This CDR3 is 14 amino acids long. Germline lookup yields CDR1 SGHAT and CDR2 FQNNGV. V lost 5 bases to trimming and J lost 1 base, with 10 bases between them. The CDR3 region is CASSPYLGTDTQYF. Here the CDR3 DNA reads TGTGCCAGCAGCCCATATCTGGGCACAGATACGCAGTATTTT.